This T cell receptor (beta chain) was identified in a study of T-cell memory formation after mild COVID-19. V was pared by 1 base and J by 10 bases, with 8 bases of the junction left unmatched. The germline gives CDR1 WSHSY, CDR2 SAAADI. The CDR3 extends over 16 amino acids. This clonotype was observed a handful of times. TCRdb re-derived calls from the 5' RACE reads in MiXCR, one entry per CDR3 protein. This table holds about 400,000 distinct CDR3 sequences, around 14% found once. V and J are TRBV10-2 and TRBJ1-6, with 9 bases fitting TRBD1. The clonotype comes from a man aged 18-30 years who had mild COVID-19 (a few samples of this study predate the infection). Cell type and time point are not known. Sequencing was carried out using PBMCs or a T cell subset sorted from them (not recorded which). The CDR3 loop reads CASSELRTGDWSPLHF. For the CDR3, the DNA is TGCGCCAGCAGTGAGTTACGGACAGGGGATTGGTCACCCCTCCACTTT.